One and the same sample provided the 9 T cell receptor beta chains below, sequenced in a study of response to subunit inactivated influenza vaccine. TCRdb re-called the RT-PCR reads through MiXCR, storing one row per CDR3 protein. This table holds about 540,000 distinct CDR3 sequences, roughly 23% found once. A further study also used this sample, focusing on T cells expressing NK-cell markers. That report notes: As the method of synthesis, 5'RACE template switching with UMIs yielded TCR beta cDNA.

The specimen comprised CD4+ T cells sorted from PBMCs, sampled 11 to 12 days after vaccination. These receptors all stem from a man between 50 and 59 years old who received an inactivated influenza vaccine.

The chain is built from TRBV2 and TRBJ2-5, with 11 nucleotides matching TRBD1. Unmatched junction bases numbered 8, after V lost 7 bases and J lost 1 base. In germline, CDR1 is SNHLY, CDR2 FYNNEI. The CDR3 totals 16 residues. The CDR3 protein is CASTRTGGAIQETQYF. CDR3 bases: TGTGCCAGCACTAGGACAGGGGGCGCGATCCAAGAGACCCAGTACTTC. The entire variable domain, with the rest obtained from reference TRBV2 and TRBJ2-5, is as follows: EPEVTQTPSHQVTQMGQEVILRCVPISNHLYFYWYRQILGQKVEFLVSFYNNEISEKSEIFDDQFSVERPDGSNFTLKIRSTKLEDSAMYFCASTRTGGAIQETQYFGPGTRLLVL.

This rearrangement joins TRBV6-1 to TRBJ1-6; possible D gene TRBD1, 5 bases. The germline gives CDR1 MNHNS, CDR2 SASEGT. This CDR3 contains 14 residues. V lost 7 bases and J 8 bases, leaving 15 bases between the germline ends. The CDR3 DNA reads TGTGCCAGCACTGCGGCAGGGAGGGATTCACCCCTCCACTTT. This sequence encodes CASTAAGRDSPLHF.

This clonotype was counted only a few times. This sequence joins TRBV27 and TRBJ2-7; D possibly matches TRBD1 or TRBD2 (5 bases each). CDR3 length equals 14 residues. Looked up from germline, CDR1 is MNHEY and CDR2 is SMNVEV (reference sequence). V was cut by 4 bases and J by 0 bases, with 10 bases left in between. The CDR3 spells CASSSRGVSYEQYF. The CDR3 bases are TGTGCCAGCAGTTCGAGGGGAGTCTCCTACGAGCAGTACTTC.

The chain uses TRBV6-2 or TRBV6-3 and TRBJ2-7; 9 positions agree with TRBD1. The length of the CDR3 is 15 residues. Germline CDR1 MNHEY, CDR2 SVGEGT. With 8 bases clipped from V and 6 bases from J, the junction kept 14 bases outside the gene matches. CDR3: CASQTTGTGRTEQYF. The CDR3 DNA is TGTGCCAGCCAAACTACCGGGACAGGGAGGACCGAGCAGTACTTC.

The chain recombines TRBV12-3 or TRBV12-4 with TRBJ2-7; D gene ambiguous. Between the trimmed V and J ends, which lost 4 bases and 7 bases, there was a span of 11 bases. The CDR3 extends over 12 amino acids. The CDR3 DNA reads TGTGCCAGCAGTTCATTAGTCCCAGAGCAGTACTTC. It translates to CASSSLVPEQYF.

The rearrangement links TRBV21-1 to TRBJ2-6; the table's D gene call, TRBD1, was not cross checked with the DNA. TRBV21-1 is listed as a pseudogene. This CDR3 spans 18 amino acids. This chain's CDR3 is CASSNHTTGSLGANVLTF. The CDR3 DNA reads TGTGCCAGCAGCAATCACACGACAGGCTCCCTTGGGGCCAACGTCCTGACTTTC.

The V and J genes are TRBV4-1 and TRBJ1-5; D uncertain. Germline lookup yields CDR1 MGHRA and CDR2 YSYEKL. This CDR3 contains 15 residues. Deletions cut 1 base from V and 6 bases from J, with 13 bases between. CDR3 sequence reads: CASSQGEQLGQPQHF. In DNA, the CDR3 is TGCGCCAGCAGCCAAGGGGAACAGCTAGGTCAGCCCCAGCATTTT.

At least ten counts were recorded for this clonotype. This chain joins TRBV28 and TRBJ2-5; D might be TRBD2 (5 bases). Germline values: CDR1 MDHEN, CDR2 SYDVKM. The germline V and J ends were trimmed by 6 bases and 3 bases, with 14 bases remaining between them. The CDR3 totals 14 residues. The CDR3: CASSSADLKETQYF. CDR3 DNA sequence: TGTGCCAGCAGCTCCGCGGACTTGAAAGAGACCCAGTACTTC.

The gene calls are TRBV5-5 and TRBJ2-2; 7 positions match TRBD1. This CDR3 is built from 13 residues. The V and J ends lost 5 bases and 7 bases, in that order; junction bases with no gene match: 5. Germline V gives CDR1 SGHKS, CDR2 YYEKEE (reference sequence). DNA of the CDR3: TGTGCCAGCAGTCCAACAGGGGTCGGGGAGCTGTTTTTT. Encoded protein: CASSPTGVGELFF.